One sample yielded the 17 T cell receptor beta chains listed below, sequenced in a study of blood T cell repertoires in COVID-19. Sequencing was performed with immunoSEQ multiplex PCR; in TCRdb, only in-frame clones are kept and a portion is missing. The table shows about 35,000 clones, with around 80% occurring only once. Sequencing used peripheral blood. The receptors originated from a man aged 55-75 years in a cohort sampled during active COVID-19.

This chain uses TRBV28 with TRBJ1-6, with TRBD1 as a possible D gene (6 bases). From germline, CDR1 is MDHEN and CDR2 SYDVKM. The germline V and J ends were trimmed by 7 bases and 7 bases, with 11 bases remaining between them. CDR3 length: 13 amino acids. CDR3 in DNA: TGTGCCAGCACCCAGGGGTTCAATTCACCCCTCCACTTT. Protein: CASTQGFNSPLHF.

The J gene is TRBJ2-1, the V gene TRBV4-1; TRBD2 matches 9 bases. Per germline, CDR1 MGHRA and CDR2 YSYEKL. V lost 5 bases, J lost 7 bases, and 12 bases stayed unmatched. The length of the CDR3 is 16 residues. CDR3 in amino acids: CASSGRVGLAGNEQFF. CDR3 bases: TGCGCCAGCAGCGGAAGGGTAGGCCTAGCGGGAAATGAGCAGTTCTTC.

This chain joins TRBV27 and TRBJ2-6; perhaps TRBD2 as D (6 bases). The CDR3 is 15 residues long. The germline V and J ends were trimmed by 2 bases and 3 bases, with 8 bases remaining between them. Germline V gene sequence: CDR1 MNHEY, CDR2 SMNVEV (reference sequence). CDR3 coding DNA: TGTGCCAGCAGTTTAGGAGGGCTTGGGGCCAACGTCCTGACTTTC. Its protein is CASSLGGLGANVLTF.

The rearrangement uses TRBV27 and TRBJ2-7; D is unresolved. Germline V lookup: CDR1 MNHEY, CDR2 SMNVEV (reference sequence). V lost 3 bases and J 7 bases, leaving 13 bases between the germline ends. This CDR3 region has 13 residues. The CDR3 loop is CASSFGYSWEQYF. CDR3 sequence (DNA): TGTGCCAGCAGTTTCGGATACAGCTGGGAGCAGTACTTC.

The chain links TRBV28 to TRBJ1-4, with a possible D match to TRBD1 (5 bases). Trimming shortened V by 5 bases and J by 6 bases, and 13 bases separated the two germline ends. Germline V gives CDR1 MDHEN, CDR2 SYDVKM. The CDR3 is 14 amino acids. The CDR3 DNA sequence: TGTGCCAGCAGTCCAGGGAGGTGGGATGAAAAACTGTTTTTT. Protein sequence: CASSPGRWDEKLFF. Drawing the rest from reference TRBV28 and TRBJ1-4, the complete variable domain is DVKVTQSSRYLVKRTGEKVFLECVQDMDHENMFWYRQDPGLGLRLIYFSYDVKMKEKGDIPEGYSVSREKKERFSLILESASTNQTSMYLCASSPGRWDEKLFFGSGTQLSVL.

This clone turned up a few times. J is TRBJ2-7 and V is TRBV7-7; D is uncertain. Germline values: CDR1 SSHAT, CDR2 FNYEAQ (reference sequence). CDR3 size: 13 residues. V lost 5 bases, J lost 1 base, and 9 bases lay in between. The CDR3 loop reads CASSPLGSYEQYF. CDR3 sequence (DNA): TGTGCCAGCAGCCCCCTCGGTTCCTACGAGCAGTACTTC.

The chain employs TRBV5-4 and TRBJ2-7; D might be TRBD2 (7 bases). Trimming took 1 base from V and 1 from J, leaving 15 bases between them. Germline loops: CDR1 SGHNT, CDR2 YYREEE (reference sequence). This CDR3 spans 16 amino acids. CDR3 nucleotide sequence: TGTGCCAGCAGCTTGTGGTCAGGGGAGGGATCCTACGAGCAGTACTTC. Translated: CASSLWSGEGSYEQYF.

For the CDR3, the DNA is TGCGCCAGCAGCCAAGATCAGCACAGTCTCTCCGGCTACACCTTC. Protein product: CASSQDQHSLSGYTF. V usage is TRBV4-3 and J usage is TRBJ1-2; no clear D. The V end lost 0 bases, the J end lost 8 bases, and 16 bases lay between the germline ends. This CDR3 spans 15 amino acids. In germline, CDR1 is LGHNA, CDR2 YSLEER.

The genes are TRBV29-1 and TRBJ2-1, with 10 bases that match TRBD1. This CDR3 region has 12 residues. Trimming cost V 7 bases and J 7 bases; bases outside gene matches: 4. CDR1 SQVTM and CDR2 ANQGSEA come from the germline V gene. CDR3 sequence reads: CSGGQGRNEQFF. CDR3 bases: TGCAGCGGGGGACAGGGGCGGAATGAGCAGTTCTTC.

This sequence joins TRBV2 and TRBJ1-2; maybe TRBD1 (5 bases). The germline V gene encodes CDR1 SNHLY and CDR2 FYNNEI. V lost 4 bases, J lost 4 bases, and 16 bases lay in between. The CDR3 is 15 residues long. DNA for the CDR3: TGTGCCAGCAGTGTGGGGCAGAGTCTCCTCTATGGCTACACCTTC. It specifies CASSVGQSLLYGYTF.

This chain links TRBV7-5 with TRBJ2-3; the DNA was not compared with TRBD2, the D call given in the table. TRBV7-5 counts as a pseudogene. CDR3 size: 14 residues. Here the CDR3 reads CVRSLGTSRDTQYF. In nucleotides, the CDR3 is TGTGTCAGAAGCCTCGGGACTAGCCGAGATACGCAGTATTTT.

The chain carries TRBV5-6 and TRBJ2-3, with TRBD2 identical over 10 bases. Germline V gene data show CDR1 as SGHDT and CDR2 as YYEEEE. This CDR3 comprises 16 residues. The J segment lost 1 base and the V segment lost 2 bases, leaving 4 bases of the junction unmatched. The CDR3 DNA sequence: TGTGCCAGCAGCTTCAGGCTAGCGGGGGGCACAGATACGCAGTATTTT. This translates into CASSFRLAGGTDTQYF.

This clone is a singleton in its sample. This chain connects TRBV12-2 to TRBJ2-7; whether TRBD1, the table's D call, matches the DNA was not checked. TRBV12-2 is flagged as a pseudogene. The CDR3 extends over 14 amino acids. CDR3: CASRFWDTTYEQYF. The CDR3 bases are TGTGCAAGTCGCTTTTGGGACACTACCTACGAGCAGTACTTC.

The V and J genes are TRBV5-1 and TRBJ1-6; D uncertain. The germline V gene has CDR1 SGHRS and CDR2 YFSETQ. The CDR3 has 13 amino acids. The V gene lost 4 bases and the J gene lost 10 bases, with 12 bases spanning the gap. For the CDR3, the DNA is TGCGCCAGCAGCATCGGGGTTGAGTCACCCCTCCACTTT. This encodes CASSIGVESPLHF.

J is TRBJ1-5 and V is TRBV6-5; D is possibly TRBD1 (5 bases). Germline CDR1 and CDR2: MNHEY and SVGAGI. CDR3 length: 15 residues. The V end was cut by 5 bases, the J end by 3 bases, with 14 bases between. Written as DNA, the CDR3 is TGTGCCAGCAGTCCGAGTGGGGGGAACAATCAGCCCCAGCATTTT. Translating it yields CASSPSGGNNQPQHF.

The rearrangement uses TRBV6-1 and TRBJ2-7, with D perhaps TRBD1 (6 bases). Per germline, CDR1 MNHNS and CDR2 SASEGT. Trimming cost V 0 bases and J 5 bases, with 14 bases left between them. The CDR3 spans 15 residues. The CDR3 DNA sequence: TGTGCCAGCAGTGAAGCGATGACAGGCCGCGACGAGCAGTACTTC. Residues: CASSEAMTGRDEQYF.

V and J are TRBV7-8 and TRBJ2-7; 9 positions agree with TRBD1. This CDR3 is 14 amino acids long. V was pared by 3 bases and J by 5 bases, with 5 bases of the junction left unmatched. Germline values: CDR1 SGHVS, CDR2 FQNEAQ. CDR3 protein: CASSFRDRANEQYF. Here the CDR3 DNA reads TGTGCCAGCAGCTTCCGGGACAGGGCGAACGAGCAGTACTTC. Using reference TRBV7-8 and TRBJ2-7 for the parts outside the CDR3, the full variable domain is GAGVSQSPRYKVAKRGQDVALRCDPISGHVSLFWYQQALGQGPEFLTYFQNEAQLDKSGLPSDRFFAERPEGSVSTLKIQRTQQEDSAVYLCASSFRDRANEQYFGPGTRLTVT.